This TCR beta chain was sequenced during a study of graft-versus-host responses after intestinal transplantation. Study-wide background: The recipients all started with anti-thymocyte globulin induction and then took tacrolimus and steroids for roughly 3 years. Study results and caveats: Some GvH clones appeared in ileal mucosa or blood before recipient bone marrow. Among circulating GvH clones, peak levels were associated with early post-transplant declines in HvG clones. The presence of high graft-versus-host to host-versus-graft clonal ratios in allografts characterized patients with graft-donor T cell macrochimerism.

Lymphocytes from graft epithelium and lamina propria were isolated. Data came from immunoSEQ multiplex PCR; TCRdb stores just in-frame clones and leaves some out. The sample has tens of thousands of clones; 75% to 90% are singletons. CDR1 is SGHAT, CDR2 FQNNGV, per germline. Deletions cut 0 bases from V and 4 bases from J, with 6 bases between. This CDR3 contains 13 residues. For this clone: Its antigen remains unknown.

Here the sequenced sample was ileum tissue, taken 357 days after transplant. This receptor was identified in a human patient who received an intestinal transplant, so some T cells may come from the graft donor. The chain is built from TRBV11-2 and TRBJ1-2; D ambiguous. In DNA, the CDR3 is TGTGCCAGCAGCTTAGAAGGTTTCTATGGCTACACCTTC. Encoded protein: CASSLEGFYGYTF.